The source of this T cell receptor (beta chain) is a study of cytomegalovirus exposure and HLA in healthy donors. On the study more broadly: Inside one of the first data releases sat some 85 million unique TCRs taken from HLA-typed donors.

Of note for this clone: Its specificity is not known.

Donors showed nominal health when sampled, although they likely had unrecorded immune exposures. This CDR3 spans 13 amino acids. Per the germline V gene, CDR1 is MNHEY and CDR2 is SVGAGI. V was pared by 6 bases and J by 5 bases, with 4 bases of the junction left unmatched. Regarding the study as a whole: Earlier findings revealed that most TCR beta V segments proved productive either about 87% or about 30% of the time. Immune exposure was documented only through CMV serostatus.

The study ran its PCR with 60 Vbeta and 13 Jbeta primers. TCRdb keeps only in-frame clones here, not all; method: immunoSEQ multiplex PCR. The sample carries about 170,000 clones, 84% recorded once. The receptor comes from a girl aged 5-17 years in good health and CMV-seropositive. V gene TRBV6-5 combines with J gene TRBJ1-1, with 9 bases aligning to TRBD1. The sequencing sample was made of PBMCs. Written as DNA, the CDR3 is TGTGCCAGCAGGGACAGGGGTTCGACTGAAGCTTTCTTT. Translated, it gives CASRDRGSTEAFF.